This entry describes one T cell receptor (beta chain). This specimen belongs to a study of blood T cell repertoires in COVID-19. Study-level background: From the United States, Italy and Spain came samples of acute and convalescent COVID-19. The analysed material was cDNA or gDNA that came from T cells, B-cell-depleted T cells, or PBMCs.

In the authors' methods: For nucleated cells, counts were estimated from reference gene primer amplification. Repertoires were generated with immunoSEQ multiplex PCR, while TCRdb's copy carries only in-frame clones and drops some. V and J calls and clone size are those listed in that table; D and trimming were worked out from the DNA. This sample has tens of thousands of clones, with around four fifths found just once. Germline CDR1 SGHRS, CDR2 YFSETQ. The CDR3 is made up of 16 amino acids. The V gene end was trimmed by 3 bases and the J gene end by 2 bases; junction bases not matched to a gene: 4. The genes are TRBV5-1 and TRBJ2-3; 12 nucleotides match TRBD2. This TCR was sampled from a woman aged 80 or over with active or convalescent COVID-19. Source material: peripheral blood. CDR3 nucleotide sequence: TGCGCCAGCAGCTACACTAGCGGGAGGCACACAGATACGCAGTATTTT. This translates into CASSYTSGRHTDTQYF.